This record covers a single T cell receptor (beta chain). This entry belongs to a study of blood T cell repertoires in COVID-19. For the study at large: T cells, B-cell-depleted T cells, or PBMCs supplied cDNA or gDNA.

Original methodology: The assay estimated nucleated cells by amplifying reference gene primers. Libraries were prepared by immunoSEQ multiplex PCR; TCRdb keeps only in-frame clonotypes and omits some of them. That table furnishes V, J and clone size, whereas the DNA furnished D and trimming. The table records under 100,000 clones, roughly 77% of them present only once. Germline V gene sequence: CDR1 KGHSH, CDR2 LQKENI. V was pared by 5 bases and J by 10 bases, with 8 bases of the junction left unmatched. The CDR3 runs 14 residues. The V gene is TRBV18, the J gene TRBJ2-3, with 11 positions matching TRBD2. The sample comprised peripheral blood. This receptor was identified in a human donor in a cohort sampled during active COVID-19. The CDR3 nucleotides read TGTGCCAGCTCAACGACTAGCGGGGCGGATCCGCAGTATTTT. This encodes CASSTTSGADPQYF. Full variable domain (remainder filled in from reference TRBV18 and TRBJ2-3): NAGVMQNPRHLVRRRGQEARLRCSPMKGHSHVYWYRQLPEEGLKFMVYLQKENIIDESGMPKERFSAEFPKEGPSILRIQQVVRGDSAAYFCASSTTSGADPQYFGPGTRLTVL.